Following are 5 T cell receptor beta chains from one sample sequenced in a study of regulatory T cells in long-lasting Graves disease. Building of the TCR beta libraries involved iRepertoire HTBI primers and Arm-PCR of CDR3 regions. TCRdb passed the multiplex PCR reads through MiXCR, listing each CDR3 protein once. The sample comprises roughly 430,000 distinct CDR3 sequences, 16% of which are singletons, and about 10% rests with the top ten. Described time point: newly diagnosed GD, antithyroid drugs for less than 3 months. PBMCs were the source of the RNA used for TCR sequencing. These data also featured in a second study, about T cells in Graves' hyperthyroidism and ophthalmopathy.

The source material was peripheral blood mononuclear cells (PBMCs), sampled at new diagnosis, from a patient treated with antithyroid drugs. The receptors stem from a woman aged 30 to 39 with Graves disease.

This clonotype was seen ten or more times. This chain joins TRBV5-1 and TRBJ1-4, with D maybe TRBD1 (5 bases). The ends were cut back, 4 bases at V and 4 bases at J, with 20 bases in the middle. The CDR3 extends over 17 amino acids. Per germline, CDR1 SGHRS and CDR2 YFSETQ. CDR3 loop: CASSPRGGEDVNEKLFF. The DNA for the CDR3 is TGCGCCAGCAGCCCGAGGGGAGGGGAGGATGTTAATGAAAAACTGTTTTTT.

This clonotype was detected many times. The chain is built from TRBV12-3 or TRBV12-4 and TRBJ2-2; weak D call: TRBD1 (6 bases). This CDR3 is built from 15 residues. V lost 5 bases and J 2 bases, leaving 12 bases between the germline ends. The CDR3 spells CASSRTGPNTGELFF. CDR3 nucleotides: TGTGCCAGCAGTCGAACAGGGCCCAACACCGGGGAGCTGTTTTTT.

This clonotype was observed at least ten times. The rearrangement uses TRBV27 and TRBJ1-4; D uncertain. Germline loops: CDR1 MNHEY, CDR2 SMNVEV (reference sequence). CDR3 length equals 16 residues. V gave up 5 bases and J gave up 6 bases, with 19 bases separating them. The CDR3 bases are TGTGCCAGCAGTGCCACCCCCTATTTGCGGTATGAAAAACTGTTTTTT. Protein sequence: CASSATPYLRYEKLFF.

This clonotype was seen ten or more times. This rearrangement joins TRBV30 to TRBJ1-3; no definite D call. The CDR3 totals 15 residues. V was trimmed by 0 bases and J by 0 bases, leaving 9 bases between them. Germline V gene sequence: CDR1 GTSNPN, CDR2 SVGIG (reference sequence). CDR3 sequence: CAWSVGGLSGNTIYF. The CDR3 bases are TGTGCCTGGAGTGTAGGTGGACTCTCTGGAAACACCATATATTTT.

This clonotype was picked up a small number of times. The chain carries TRBV20-1 and TRBJ1-5, with 8 bases lining up with TRBD1. The CDR3 has 16 amino acids. CDR1 and CDR2 (germline): DFQATT, SNEGSKA (reference sequence). The ends lost 4 bases at V and 1 base at J; junction bases unmatched: 9. CDR3 residues: CSAIGGRGLSNQPQHF. The DNA of the CDR3 is TGCAGTGCTATCGGGGGCAGGGGGCTAAGCAATCAGCCCCAGCATTTT.